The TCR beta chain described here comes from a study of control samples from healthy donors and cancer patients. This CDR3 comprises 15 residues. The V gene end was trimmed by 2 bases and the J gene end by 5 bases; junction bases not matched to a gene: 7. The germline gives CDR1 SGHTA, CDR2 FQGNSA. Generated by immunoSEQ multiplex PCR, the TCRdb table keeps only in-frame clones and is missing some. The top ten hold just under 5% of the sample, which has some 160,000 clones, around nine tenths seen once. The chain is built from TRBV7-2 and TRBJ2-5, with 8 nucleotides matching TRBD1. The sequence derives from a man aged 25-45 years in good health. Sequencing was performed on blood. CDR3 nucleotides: TGTGCCAGCAGCTTAAGGGCAGGGGGCCTTGAGACCCAGTACTTC. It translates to CASSLRAGGLETQYF. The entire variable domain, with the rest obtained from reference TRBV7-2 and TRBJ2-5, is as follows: GAGVSQSPSNKVTEKGKDVELRCDPISGHTALYWYRQSLGQGLEFLIYFQGNSAPDKSGLPSDRFSAERTGGSVSTLTIQRTQQEDSAVYLCASSLRAGGLETQYFGPGTRLLVL.